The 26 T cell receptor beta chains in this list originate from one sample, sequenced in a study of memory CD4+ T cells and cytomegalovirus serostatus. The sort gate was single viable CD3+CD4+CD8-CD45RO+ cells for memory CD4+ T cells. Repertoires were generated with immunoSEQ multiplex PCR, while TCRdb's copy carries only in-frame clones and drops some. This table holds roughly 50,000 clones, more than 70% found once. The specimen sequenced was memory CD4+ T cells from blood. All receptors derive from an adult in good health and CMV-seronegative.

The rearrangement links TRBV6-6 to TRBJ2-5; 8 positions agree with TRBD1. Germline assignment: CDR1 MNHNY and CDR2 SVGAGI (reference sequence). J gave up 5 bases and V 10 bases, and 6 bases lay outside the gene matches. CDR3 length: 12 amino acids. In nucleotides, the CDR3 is TGTGCCACCCAGGGGGCCGTGGAGACCCAGTACTTC. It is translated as CATQGAVETQYF.

The CDR3 protein is CASSPPGRGAETQYF. CDR3 sequence (DNA): TGTGCCAGCTCACCCCCAGGACGGGGCGCGGAGACCCAGTACTTC. The chain combines TRBV18 with TRBJ2-5; the D gene could be TRBD1 or TRBD2 (5 bases each). Germline V gives CDR1 KGHSH, CDR2 LQKENI. The CDR3 spans 15 residues. V was clipped by 3 bases and J by 5 bases, with 16 bases between them.

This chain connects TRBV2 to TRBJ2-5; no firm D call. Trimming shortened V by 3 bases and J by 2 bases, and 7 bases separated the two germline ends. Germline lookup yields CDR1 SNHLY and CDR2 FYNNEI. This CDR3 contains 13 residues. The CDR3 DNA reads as TGTGCCAGCAGTGATTACTATCAAGAGACCCAGTACTTC. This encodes CASSDYYQETQYF.

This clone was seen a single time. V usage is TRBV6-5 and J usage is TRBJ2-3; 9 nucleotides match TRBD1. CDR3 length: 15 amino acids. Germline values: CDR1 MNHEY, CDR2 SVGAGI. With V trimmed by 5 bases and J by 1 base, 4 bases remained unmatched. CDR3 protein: CASSPGTGRTDTQYF. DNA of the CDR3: TGTGCCAGCAGTCCCGGGACAGGGCGCACAGATACGCAGTATTTT.

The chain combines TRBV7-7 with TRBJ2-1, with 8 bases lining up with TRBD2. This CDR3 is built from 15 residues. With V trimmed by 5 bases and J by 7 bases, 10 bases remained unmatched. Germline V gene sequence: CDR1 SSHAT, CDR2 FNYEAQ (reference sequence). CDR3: CASSHGLARQNEQFF. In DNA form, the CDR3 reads TGTGCCAGCAGCCACGGACTAGCCCGTCAGAATGAGCAGTTCTTC.

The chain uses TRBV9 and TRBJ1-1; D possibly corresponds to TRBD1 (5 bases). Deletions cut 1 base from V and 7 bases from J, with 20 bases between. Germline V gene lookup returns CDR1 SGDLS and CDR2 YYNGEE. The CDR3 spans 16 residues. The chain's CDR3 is CASSVLGPEGPIEAFF. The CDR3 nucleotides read TGTGCCAGCAGCGTATTAGGGCCGGAGGGGCCGATTGAAGCTTTCTTT.

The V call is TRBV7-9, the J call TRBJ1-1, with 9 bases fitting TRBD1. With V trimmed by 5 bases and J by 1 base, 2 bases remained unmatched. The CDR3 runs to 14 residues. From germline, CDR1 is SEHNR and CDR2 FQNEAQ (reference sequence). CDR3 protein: CASSADRGNTEAFF. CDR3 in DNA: TGTGCCAGCAGCGCGGACAGGGGGAACACTGAAGCTTTCTTT.

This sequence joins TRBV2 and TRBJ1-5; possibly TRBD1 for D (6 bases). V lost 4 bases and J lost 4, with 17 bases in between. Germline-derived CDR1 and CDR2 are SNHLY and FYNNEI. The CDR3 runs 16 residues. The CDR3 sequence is CASSGVGGFANQPQHF. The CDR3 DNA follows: TGTGCCAGCAGTGGCGTGGGGGGCTTCGCTAATCAGCCCCAGCATTTT.

The DNA of the CDR3 is TGTGCCATCAGTGACAGGGGGGCGCCGGCTTCGGCCCAGCATTTT. As protein: CAISDRGAPASAQHF. The chain links TRBV10-3 to TRBJ1-5; 7 bases match TRBD1. CDR3 size: 15 residues. Germline V gene data show CDR1 as ENHRY and CDR2 as SYGVKD. Trimming removed 3 bases from V and 11 bases from J; junction bases left unmatched: 13.

CDR3 protein: CASSLSWAGTEAFF. CDR3 in DNA: TGTGCCAGCAGTTTAAGTTGGGCCGGCACTGAAGCTTTCTTT. This chain joins TRBV28 and TRBJ1-1; D call uncertain. The CDR3 is 14 residues long. The ends were cut back, 2 bases at V and 4 bases at J, with 11 bases in the middle. Germline V gene sequence: CDR1 MDHEN, CDR2 SYDVKM.

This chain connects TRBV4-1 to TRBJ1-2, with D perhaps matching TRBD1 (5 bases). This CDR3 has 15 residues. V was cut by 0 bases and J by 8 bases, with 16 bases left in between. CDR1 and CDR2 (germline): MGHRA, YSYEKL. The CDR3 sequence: CASSQDGVGGDGYTF. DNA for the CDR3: TGCGCCAGCAGCCAAGACGGGGTCGGGGGTGACGGCTACACCTTC.

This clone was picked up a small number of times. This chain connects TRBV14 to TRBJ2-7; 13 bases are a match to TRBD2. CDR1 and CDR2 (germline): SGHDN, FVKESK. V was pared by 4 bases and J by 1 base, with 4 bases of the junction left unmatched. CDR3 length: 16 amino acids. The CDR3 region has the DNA TGTGCCAGCAGCCGGACTAGCGGGAGTAGGTCCTACGAGCAGTACTTC. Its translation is CASSRTSGSRSYEQYF.

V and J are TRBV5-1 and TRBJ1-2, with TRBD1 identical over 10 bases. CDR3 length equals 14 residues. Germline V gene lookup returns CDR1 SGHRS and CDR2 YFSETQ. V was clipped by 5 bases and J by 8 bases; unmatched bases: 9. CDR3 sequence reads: CASRPGTGASGYTF. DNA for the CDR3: TGCGCCAGCAGACCCGGGACAGGGGCGTCAGGCTACACCTTC.

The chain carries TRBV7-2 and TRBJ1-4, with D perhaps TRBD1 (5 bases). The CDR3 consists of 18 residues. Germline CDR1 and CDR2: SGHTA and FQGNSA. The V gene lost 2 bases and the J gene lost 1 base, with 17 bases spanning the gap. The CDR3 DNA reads TGTGCCAGCAGCTTATATCAAGGGAGGGGCAGAACTAATGAAAAACTGTTTTTT. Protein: CASSLYQGRGRTNEKLFF. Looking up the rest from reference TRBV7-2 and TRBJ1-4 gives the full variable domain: GAGVSQSPSNKVTEKGKDVELRCDPISGHTALYWYRQSLGQGLEFLIYFQGNSAPDKSGLPSDRFSAERTGGSVSTLTIQRTQQEDSAVYLCASSLYQGRGRTNEKLFFGSGTQLSVL.

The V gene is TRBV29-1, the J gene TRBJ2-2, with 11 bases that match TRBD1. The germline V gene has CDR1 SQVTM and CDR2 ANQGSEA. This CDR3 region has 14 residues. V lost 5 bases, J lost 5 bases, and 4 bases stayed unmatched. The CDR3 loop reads CSVSGQGETGELFF. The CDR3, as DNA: TGCAGCGTTTCGGGACAGGGGGAAACCGGGGAGCTGTTTTTT.

This chain's CDR3 is CASSQRPGQQTGELFF. DNA for the CDR3: TGTGCCAGCAGCCAGCGCCCGGGACAGCAAACCGGGGAGCTGTTTTTT. The chain has TRBV16 and TRBJ2-2; 7 nucleotides align to TRBD1. J lost 5 bases, V lost 3 bases, and 9 bases had no gene match. The CDR3 is 16 residues long. The germline V gene has CDR1 KGHSY and CDR2 FQNENV.

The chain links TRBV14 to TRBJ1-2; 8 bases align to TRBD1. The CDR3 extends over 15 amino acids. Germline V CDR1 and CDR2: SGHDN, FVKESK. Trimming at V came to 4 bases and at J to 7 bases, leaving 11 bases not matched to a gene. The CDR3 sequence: CASSPKRTGRGGYTF. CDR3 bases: TGTGCCAGCAGCCCGAAGAGGACAGGGCGAGGTGGCTACACCTTC. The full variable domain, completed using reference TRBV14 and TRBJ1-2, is EAGVTQFPSHSVIEKGQTVTLRCDPISGHDNLYWYRRVMGKEIKFLLHFVKESKQDESGMPNNRFLAERTGGTYSTLKVQPAELEDSGVYFCASSPKRTGRGGYTFGSGTRLTVV.

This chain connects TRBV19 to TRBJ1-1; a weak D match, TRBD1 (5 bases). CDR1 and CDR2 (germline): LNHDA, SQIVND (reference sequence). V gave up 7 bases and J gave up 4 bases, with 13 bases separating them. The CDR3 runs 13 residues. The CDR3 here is CASIGKGSTEAFF. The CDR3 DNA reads TGTGCCAGTATAGGAAAGGGGAGCACTGAAGCTTTCTTT.

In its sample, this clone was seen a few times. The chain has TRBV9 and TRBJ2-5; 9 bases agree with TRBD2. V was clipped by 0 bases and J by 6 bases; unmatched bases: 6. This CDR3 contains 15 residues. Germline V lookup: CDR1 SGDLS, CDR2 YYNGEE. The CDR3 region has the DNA TGTGCCAGCAGCGTAGCGGCTAGCGGGGTGCAGACCCAGTACTTC. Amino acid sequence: CASSVAASGVQTQYF.

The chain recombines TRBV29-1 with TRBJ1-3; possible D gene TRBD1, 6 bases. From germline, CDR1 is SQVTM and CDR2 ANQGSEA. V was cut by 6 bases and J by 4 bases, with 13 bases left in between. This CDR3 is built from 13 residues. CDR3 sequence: CSVVQGAGNTIYF. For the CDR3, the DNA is TGCAGCGTCGTACAGGGAGCCGGAAACACCATATATTTT.

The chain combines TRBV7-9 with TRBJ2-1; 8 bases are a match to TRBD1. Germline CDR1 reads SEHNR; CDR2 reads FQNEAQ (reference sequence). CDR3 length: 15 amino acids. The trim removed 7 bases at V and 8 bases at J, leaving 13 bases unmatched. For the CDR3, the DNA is TGTGCCAGCACCGCCCGGACAGGGCGGCTGGATGAGCAGTTCTTC. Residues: CASTARTGRLDEQFF.

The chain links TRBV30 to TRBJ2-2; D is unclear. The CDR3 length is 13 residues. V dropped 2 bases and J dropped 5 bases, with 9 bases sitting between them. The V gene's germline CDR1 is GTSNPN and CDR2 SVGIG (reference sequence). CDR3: CAWSLGWTGELFF. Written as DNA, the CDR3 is TGTGCCTGGAGTCTCGGGTGGACCGGGGAGCTGTTTTTT.

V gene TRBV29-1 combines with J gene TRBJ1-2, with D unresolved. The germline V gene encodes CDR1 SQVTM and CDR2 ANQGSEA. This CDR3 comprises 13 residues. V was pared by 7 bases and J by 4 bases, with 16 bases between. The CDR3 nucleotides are TGCAGCGCCACGGACTCCCCAGGCTATGGCTACACCTTC. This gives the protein CSATDSPGYGYTF.

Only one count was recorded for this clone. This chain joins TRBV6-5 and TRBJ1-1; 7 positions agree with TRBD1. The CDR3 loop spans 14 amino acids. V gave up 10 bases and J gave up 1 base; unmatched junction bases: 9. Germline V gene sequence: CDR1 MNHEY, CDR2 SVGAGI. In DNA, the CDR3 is TGTGCCACCCGACTAGGGGGCAAGAACACTGAAGCTTTCTTT. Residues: CATRLGGKNTEAFF.

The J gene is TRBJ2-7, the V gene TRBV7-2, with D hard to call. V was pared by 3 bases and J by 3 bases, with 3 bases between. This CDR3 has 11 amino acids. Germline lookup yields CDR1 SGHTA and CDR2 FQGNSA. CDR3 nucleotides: TGTGCCAGCAGCTTCCTCTACGAGCAGTACTTC. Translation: CASSFLYEQYF.

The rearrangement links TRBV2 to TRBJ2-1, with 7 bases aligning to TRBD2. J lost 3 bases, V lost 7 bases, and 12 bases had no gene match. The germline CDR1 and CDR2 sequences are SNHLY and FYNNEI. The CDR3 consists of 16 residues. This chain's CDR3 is CASTSGGSGFYNEQFF. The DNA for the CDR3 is TGTGCCAGCACCTCTGGCGGGAGCGGGTTCTACAATGAGCAGTTCTTC.